These 4 T cell receptor beta chains share one sample of origin, sequenced in a study of regulatory T cells in long-lasting Graves disease. Building the TCR beta libraries relied on iRepertoire HTBI primers, and CDR3 regions underwent Arm-PCR. One entry per CDR3 protein results from TCRdb running MiXCR on the multiplex PCR reads. The data show some 400,000 distinct CDR3 sequences, about 16% seen once. Time point denoted: newly diagnosed GD, antithyroid drugs for less than 3 months. After RNA was extracted from PBMCs, the TCR library was made from it. The same specimen was also included in a second study, on T cells in Graves' hyperthyroidism and ophthalmopathy.

Here the sequenced sample was peripheral blood mononuclear cells (PBMCs), taken at new diagnosis, from a patient treated with antithyroid drugs. All receptors derive from a woman in her 30s with Graves disease.

This clonotype was counted ten times or more. CDR3 in DNA: TGTGCCTGGAGCCCGACCGGGACCCCGCTAGGTCAGCCCCAGCATTTT. Protein product: CAWSPTGTPLGQPQHF. The chain is built from TRBV30 and TRBJ1-5; possible D gene TRBD1, 5 bases. The CDR3 consists of 16 residues. Germline CDR1 GTSNPN, CDR2 SVGIG (reference sequence). V gave up 3 bases and J gave up 6 bases, with 21 bases separating them.

This clonotype was counted at least ten times. The chain joins TRBV5-1 to TRBJ2-3; 11 bases fit TRBD2. Germline V gene lookup returns CDR1 SGHRS and CDR2 YFSETQ. After removal of 0 bases from V and 0 bases from J, the junction contained 9 bases not matched to a gene. The CDR3 covers 19 residues. CDR3 region: CASSLAGRLAGSSTDTQYF. The CDR3 DNA reads as TGCGCCAGCAGCTTGGCGGGCCGACTAGCGGGGAGCAGCACAGATACGCAGTATTTT.

This clonotype has at least ten counts. The junction shows a germline mismatch at one end, possibly a read error. This chain uses TRBV7-7 with TRBJ2-1; D may match TRBD1 or TRBD2 (7 bases each). This CDR3 is 14 amino acids long. The germline CDR1 and CDR2 sequences are SSHAT and FNYEAQ (reference sequence). The CDR3 bases are TGTGCTAGCAGCCCCGCCAGGGGGGGCAATGAGCAGTTCTTC. Translated, it gives CASSPARGGNEQFF.

This clonotype was recorded at least ten times. This chain connects TRBV11-2 to TRBJ2-4; TRBD2 matches at 13 bases. V shed 5 bases, J shed 0 bases, and the junction held 10 bases outside the gene matches. The V gene's germline CDR1 is SGHAT and CDR2 FQNNGV. This CDR3 spans 19 amino acids. The CDR3 nucleotides are TGTGCCAGCAGCCTTCGGACTAGCGGGAGTCTTCTAGCCAAAAACATTCAGTACTTC. It specifies CASSLRTSGSLLAKNIQYF.